These 23 T cell receptor beta chains share one sample of origin, sequenced in a study of T cell changes during pregnancy in multiple sclerosis. Repertoires were generated with immunoSEQ multiplex PCR, while TCRdb's copy carries only in-frame clones and drops some. The sample includes fewer than 90,000 clones, approximately 92% of them seen just once. Sequenced here: peripheral blood, sampled in the third trimester of pregnancy. The receptors derive from a female donor in good health, enrolled as a control in a pregnancy study.

The chain is built from TRBV19 and TRBJ2-7; 11 positions match TRBD2. The CDR3 spans 15 residues. Trimming cost V 5 bases and J 1 base; bases outside gene matches: 4. Looked up from germline, CDR1 is LNHDA and CDR2 is SQIVND (reference sequence). CDR3 bases: TGTGCCAGTAGTGCCTGGACTAGCGGGTCCTACGAGCAGTACTTC. It translates to CASSAWTSGSYEQYF.

The rearrangement joins TRBV29-1 to TRBJ2-3; no clear D. The CDR3 contains 13 residues. V lost 2 bases, J lost 0 bases, and 6 bases lay in between. The germline V gene encodes CDR1 SQVTM and CDR2 ANQGSEA. The CDR3 DNA is TGCAGCGTTGAAAGAACTAGCACAGATACGCAGTATTTT. It encodes CSVERTSTDTQYF.

The chain joins TRBV6-1 to TRBJ1-3; D perhaps matches TRBD1 (5 bases). Trimming took off 4 bases at V and 0 bases at J, with 16 bases between the two ends. The CDR3 loop spans 17 amino acids. The V gene's germline CDR1 is MNHNS and CDR2 SASEGT. The CDR3: CASSGEAGSTSGNTIYF. The DNA for the CDR3 is TGTGCCAGCAGTGGGGAGGCAGGGAGCACCTCTGGAAACACCATATATTTT.

The chain recombines TRBV6-1 with TRBJ2-1, with TRBD2 matching over 11 bases. Germline V CDR1 and CDR2: MNHNS, SASEGT. The CDR3 has 14 amino acids. V trimming: 8 bases; J trimming: 3 bases; junction bases outside the gene matches: 3. The CDR3 sequence: CASGSGRDYNEQFF. DNA for the CDR3: TGTGCCAGCGGTAGCGGGAGGGACTACAATGAGCAGTTCTTC.

This chain links TRBV27 with TRBJ2-1, with a tentative D call TRBD1 (5 bases). Germline V gives CDR1 MNHEY, CDR2 SMNVEV (reference sequence). The CDR3 covers 13 residues. V gave up 6 bases and J gave up 4 bases, with 10 bases separating them. As DNA, the CDR3 is TGTGCCAGCAGATGGACACTTTACAATGAGCAGTTCTTC. Translating it yields CASRWTLYNEQFF.

The V gene is TRBV4-1, the J gene TRBJ2-3; unclear D gene. CDR3 size: 19 residues. Germline CDR1 MGHRA, CDR2 YSYEKL. V was trimmed by 0 bases and J by 2 bases, leaving 21 bases between them. The CDR3 DNA sequence: TGCGCCAGCAGCCAAGATGGTGCTCTCCGTGAACTTCCCACAGATACGCAGTATTTT. Translation: CASSQDGALRELPTDTQYF.

The rearrangement uses TRBV25-1 and TRBJ2-7; 7 bases align to TRBD1. Germline-derived CDR1 and CDR2 are MGHDK and SYGVNS. This CDR3 has 13 residues. Trimming cost V 6 bases and J 2 bases; bases outside gene matches: 4. CDR3 DNA sequence: TGTGCCAGCAGCCTGGGACAGCCCTACGAGCAGTACTTC. Its translation is CASSLGQPYEQYF.

The chain carries TRBV27 and TRBJ1-5, with a weak D call TRBD1 (6 bases). Germline V gives CDR1 MNHEY, CDR2 SMNVEV (reference sequence). Between the trimmed V and J ends, which lost 0 bases and 2 bases, there was a span of 11 bases. This CDR3 is 16 amino acids long. The CDR3 loop reads CASSLSSPGGNQPQHF. Here the CDR3 DNA reads TGTGCCAGCAGTTTATCCTCCCCAGGGGGCAATCAGCCCCAGCATTTT.

The rearrangement links TRBV2 to TRBJ2-7; 9 bases line up with TRBD1. CDR3 length: 15 residues. The ends lost 0 bases at V and 4 bases at J; junction bases unmatched: 4. The germline gives CDR1 SNHLY, CDR2 FYNNEI. This CDR3 is CASSEAGTGSYEQYF. The CDR3, as DNA: TGTGCCAGCAGTGAAGCGGGGACAGGGTCTTACGAGCAGTACTTC.

V is TRBV19 and J is TRBJ2-1; 11 bases are a match to TRBD2. V shed 6 bases and J 3 bases; nucleotides not matched to a gene: 4. From germline, CDR1 is LNHDA and CDR2 SQIVND (reference sequence). The CDR3 contains 15 residues. CDR3: CASSPGTSGYNEQFF. CDR3 coding DNA: TGTGCCAGTAGCCCGGGGACTAGCGGCTACAATGAGCAGTTCTTC.

The CDR3, as DNA: TGTGCCAGCAGTCACCAACTAGCGGGAGTCGATGAGCAGTACTTC. Translating gives CASSHQLAGVDEQYF. V and J are TRBV27 and TRBJ2-7; 11 bases are shared with TRBD2. The CDR3 is made up of 15 amino acids. J was trimmed by 7 bases and V by 5 bases; bases with no gene match: 10. CDR1 MNHEY and CDR2 SMNVEV come from the germline V gene (reference sequence).

The chain recombines TRBV10-2 with TRBJ2-7; D remains unclear. V was shortened by 4 bases and J by 1 base, with 11 bases between the two germline ends. CDR1 is WSHSY and CDR2 is SAAADI in the germline V gene. This CDR3 region has 14 residues. The CDR3 DNA reads as TGCGCCAGCAGTGGAGCTAGTGGTTCCTACGAGCAGTACTTC. Translating it yields CASSGASGSYEQYF.

This chain joins TRBV19 and TRBJ1-1; 9 bases are a match to TRBD1. CDR1 is LNHDA, CDR2 SQIVND, per germline (reference sequence). The CDR3 loop spans 15 amino acids. J lost 3 bases, V lost 6 bases, and 8 bases had no gene match. Here the CDR3 reads CASRDIRDRDTEAFF. Here the CDR3 DNA reads TGTGCCAGTAGAGATATACGGGACAGGGACACTGAAGCTTTCTTT.

This rearrangement joins TRBV13 to TRBJ2-7; 14 nucleotides line up with TRBD2. The ends lost 4 bases at V and 7 bases at J; junction bases unmatched: 12. The length of the CDR3 is 17 residues. CDR1 PRHDT and CDR2 FYEKMQ come from the germline V gene (reference sequence). The CDR3 loop is CASSSKGTSGGPGEQYF. CDR3 nucleotides: TGTGCCAGCAGCTCTAAGGGGACTAGCGGGGGCCCCGGGGAGCAGTACTTC.

This chain uses TRBV7-2 with TRBJ2-3; D is ambiguous. V lost 0 bases and J lost 3, with 7 bases in between. CDR1 is SGHTA, CDR2 FQGNSA, per germline. CDR3 length: 14 residues. The CDR3 here is CASSLAGQTDTQYF. The DNA of the CDR3 is TGTGCCAGCAGCTTAGCGGGCCAGACAGATACGCAGTATTTT. Complete variable domain (other parts from reference TRBV7-2 and TRBJ2-3): GAGVSQSPSNKVTEKGKDVELRCDPISGHTALYWYRQSLGQGLEFLIYFQGNSAPDKSGLPSDRFSAERTGGSVSTLTIQRTQQEDSAVYLCASSLAGQTDTQYFGPGTRLTVL.

This clone appeared once. V and J are TRBV28 and TRBJ1-4; no definite D call. The length of the CDR3 is 12 residues. CDR1 is MDHEN, CDR2 SYDVKM, per germline. V lost 6 bases and J lost 8, with 10 bases in between. DNA of the CDR3: TGTGCCAGCAGCGGGTCTTTCGAAAAACTGTTTTTT. Translating gives CASSGSFEKLFF. The whole variable domain, remainder taken from reference TRBV28 and TRBJ1-4, is DVKVTQSSRYLVKRTGEKVFLECVQDMDHENMFWYRQDPGLGLRLIYFSYDVKMKEKGDIPEGYSVSREKKERFSLILESASTNQTSMYLCASSGSFEKLFFGSGTQLSVL.

This sequence joins TRBV5-6 and TRBJ1-1; no reliable D call. CDR3 length: 13 amino acids. In germline, CDR1 is SGHDT, CDR2 YYEEEE. The ends were cut back, 3 bases at V and 5 bases at J, with 11 bases in the middle. The CDR3 bases are TGTGCCAGCAGCTACGATCGAGCAACTGAAGCTTTCTTT. It specifies CASSYDRATEAFF.

The chain has TRBV7-2 and TRBJ2-5, with TRBD2 as a possible D gene (5 bases). The V end was cut by 4 bases, the J end by 2 bases, with 11 bases between. In germline, CDR1 is SGHTA, CDR2 FQGNSA. The CDR3 consists of 14 residues. CDR3 amino acids: CASSSDWGQETQYF. DNA for the CDR3: TGTGCCAGCAGCTCGGACTGGGGTCAAGAGACCCAGTACTTC.

This chain joins TRBV10-3 and TRBJ2-1; 9 bases fit TRBD1. This CDR3 comprises 16 residues. The V gene's germline CDR1 is ENHRY and CDR2 SYGVKD. Losses at the gene ends were 3 bases for V and 6 bases for J; bases not matched to a gene: 9. The CDR3 sequence is CAISESTPGQGNEQFF. The CDR3 DNA sequence: TGTGCCATCAGTGAATCCACCCCGGGACAGGGCAATGAGCAGTTCTTC.

The chain joins TRBV5-4 to TRBJ1-2, with 8 positions matching TRBD1. Germline V gene data show CDR1 as SGHNT and CDR2 as YYREEE (reference sequence). After removal of 3 bases from V and 3 bases from J, the junction contained 7 bases not matched to a gene. The CDR3 is 15 amino acids. The CDR3 spells CASSWNRGVDYGYTF. CDR3 coding DNA: TGTGCCAGCAGCTGGAACAGGGGGGTGGACTATGGCTACACCTTC.

V is TRBV5-1 and J is TRBJ2-7; 10 bases map to TRBD1. V trimming: 7 bases; J trimming: 3 bases; junction bases outside the gene matches: 7. CDR1 and CDR2 (germline): SGHRS, YFSETQ. CDR3 length: 14 residues. DNA of the CDR3: TGCGCCAGCGGCAAGGACAGGGGGAACTACGAGCAGTACTTC. It translates to CASGKDRGNYEQYF.

V is TRBV6-1 and J is TRBJ1-1; TRBD1 matches at 8 bases. The CDR3 has 15 amino acids. CDR1 is MNHNS, CDR2 SASEGT, per germline. After removal of 6 bases from V and 5 bases from J, the junction contained 11 bases not matched to a gene. CDR3 in amino acids: CASSWIPRGQTEAFF. CDR3 DNA sequence: TGTGCCAGCAGCTGGATCCCCAGGGGGCAGACTGAAGCTTTCTTT.

This rearrangement joins TRBV7-2 to TRBJ2-1, with 9 positions matching TRBD1. Germline CDR1 is SGHTA and CDR2 is FQGNSA. The CDR3 has 16 residues. V was clipped by 4 bases and J by 7 bases; unmatched bases: 11. The CDR3 DNA reads as TGTGCCAGCAGCTCCCCCCCGGGACAGGGTCAAAATGAGCAGTTCTTC. The encoded protein is CASSSPPGQGQNEQFF.